Listed below are T cell receptor beta chains from one sample, sequenced in a study of blood T cell repertoires in COVID-19. The repertoire was sequenced with immunoSEQ multiplex PCR; TCRdb's copy has only in-frame clones and lacks some. The table shows over 75,000 clones, with around 88% occurring only once. The specimen was peripheral blood. These TCRs come from a man in his forties or fifties with COVID-19, enrolled during active disease. CDR3s include the opening cysteine and the closing phenylalanine or tryptophan. Fields, in order: clone size, J gene, D gene, V gene, CDR3 DNA, CDR3 protein. The D gene is left open where the match is weak. The size field is filled for only some rows; it gives once, few, many or a size class.

.,TRBJ1-3,.,TRBV27,TGTGCCAGCAGAGGGGGCTCTGGAAACACCATATATTTT,CASRGGSGNTIYF
few,TRBJ2-6,.,TRBV5-1,TGCGCCAGCAGCTTTAGGAGGGGGCAGGGAAATTTTGGGGCCAACGTCCTGACTTTC,CASSFRRGQGNFGANVLTF
.,TRBJ1-5,.,TRBV30,TGTGCCAGCGGAGAGGGGTATGCTCTGCCCCAGCATTTT,CASGEGYALPQHF
.,TRBJ1-2,.,TRBV15,TGTGCCACCGGAGGGGAGAACTATGGCTACACCTTC,CATGGENYGYTF
once,TRBJ2-7,TRBD1,TRBV4-1,TGCGCCAGCAGCCAAGAGATTGAAGGGGGCGCTCGTACTAGCTACGAGCAGTACTTC,CASSQEIEGGARTSYEQYF
.,TRBJ2-2,TRBD2,TRBV19,TGTGCCAGTAGTGCGGCGACTAGCGCCACCGGGGAGCTGTTTTTT,CASSAATSATGELFF
.,TRBJ2-7,TRBD2,TRBV6-6,TGTGCCACCTCAACTCAGCGGGGGGCCCCCTACGAGCAGTACTTC,CATSTQRGAPYEQYF
.,TRBJ1-1,.,TRBV7-2,TGTGCCAGCAGCTTAACTGACAGGAACACTGAAGCTTTCTTT,CASSLTDRNTEAFF
.,TRBJ1-4,.,TRBV6-1,TGTGCCAGCAGTGAAGCGGGGGGGCTTAATGAAAAACTGTTTTTT,CASSEAGGLNEKLFF
once,TRBJ2-1,TRBD2,TRBV28,TGTGCCAGCAGTTCAGCGGGGGGACCGGATGAGCAGTTCTTC,CASSSAGGPDEQFF
.,TRBJ1-1,.,TRBV11-2,TGTGCCAGCAGCTTAGCCCGGGGGGGTGAAGCTTTCTTT,CASSLARGGEAFF
.,TRBJ2-1,TRBD2,TRBV19,TGTGCCAGTATTACGAGACTAGCGGGGGAGGATTACAATGAGCAGTTCTTC,CASITRLAGEDYNEQFF
.,TRBJ2-3,TRBD2,TRBV18,TGTGCCAGCTTCAACGATCTAGCGGACCATGGGGAAGATACGCAGTATTTT,CASFNDLADHGEDTQYF
.,TRBJ2-7,TRBD1,TRBV28,TGTGCCAGCACTCCCTTGGGGGAAAGGGACAGGCAGTACTTC,CASTPLGERDRQYF
.,TRBJ2-2,TRBD2,TRBV6-2/TRBV6-3,TGTGCCAGCAGTTCCGGGACTAGGGGTTTGGGTGACACCGGGGAGCTGTTTTTT,CASSSGTRGLGDTGELFF
.,TRBJ1-2,.,TRBV10-3,TGTGCCATCAGTGAGTCGTCAGGGATCTATGGCTACACCTTC,CAISESSGIYGYTF
.,TRBJ1-5,TRBD1,TRBV6-6,TGTGCCAGCAGCTCTATGGACAGGGGTAGCAATCAGCCCCAGCATTTT,CASSSMDRGSNQPQHF
once,TRBJ1-4,TRBD1,TRBV10-3,TGTGCCATCAGGGGGACAGGGGGCCCTAATGAAAAACTGTTTTTT,CAIRGTGGPNEKLFF